Listed here are 6 T cell receptor beta chains from one sample, sequenced in a study of CD8 T cells in ankylosing spondylitis. TCRdb passed the 5' RACE reads through MiXCR, listing each CDR3 protein once. The profile shows 200,000 to 300,000 distinct CDR3 sequences, roughly 8.6% of them singletons. Specimen: blood, either unsorted or a sorted T cell fraction (not recorded which). Source of these receptors: a male donor with ankylosing spondylitis or in good health (not recorded which).

This clonotype occurred many times. The V call is TRBV6-1, the J call TRBJ1-5; TRBD1 agrees at 12 bases. Germline assignment: CDR1 MNHNS and CDR2 SASEGT. This CDR3 comprises 17 residues. Germline trimming cut 4 bases from V and 7 bases from J; bases unmatched to any gene: 11. The CDR3 bases are TGTGCCAGCAGTGCTTTAAGGGGACAGGGGGCTTACCAGCCCCAGCATTTT. It codes for CASSALRGQGAYQPQHF.

This clonotype came up many times. The chain links TRBV27 to TRBJ2-7, with 12 bases fitting TRBD2. With V trimmed by 8 bases and J by 4 bases, 15 bases remained unmatched. This CDR3 comprises 17 residues. Germline V gene data show CDR1 as MNHEY and CDR2 as SMNVEV (reference sequence). The CDR3 DNA follows: TGTGCCAGCCGACAGGGGAGAGTGACTAGCGGGAGTTACGAGCAGTACTTC. This translates into CASRQGRVTSGSYEQYF.

This clonotype was counted many times. The DNA for the CDR3 is TGCAGTGCTAGAGATGGTCCACTAGCGGGCACCGGGGAGCTGTTTTTT. This sequence encodes CSARDGPLAGTGELFF. V is TRBV20-1 and J is TRBJ2-2; 9 nucleotides match TRBD2. This CDR3 contains 16 residues. The germline V gene has CDR1 DFQATT and CDR2 SNEGSKA (reference sequence). Losses at the gene ends were 0 bases for V and 4 bases for J; bases not matched to a gene: 6.

This clonotype was detected many times. The rearrangement links TRBV12-3 or TRBV12-4 to TRBJ2-6; D uncertain. The CDR3 has 13 amino acids. Trimming removed 10 bases at V and 1 base at J, with 8 bases between. The CDR3 coding sequence is TGTGCCACCAGAACTTCTGGGGCCAACGTCCTGACTTTC. The encoded protein is CATRTSGANVLTF.

This clonotype was recorded many times. The chain combines TRBV15 with TRBJ2-2; the D is unclear. CDR1 and CDR2 (germline): LNHNV, YYDKDF (reference sequence). V was pared by 0 bases and J by 6 bases, with 8 bases between. The CDR3 has 14 amino acids. The CDR3 DNA is TGTGCCACCAGCAGAGATATGGCAGCCGGGGAGCTGTTTTTT. Amino acids: CATSRDMAAGELFF.

This clonotype came up many times. The V gene is TRBV10-3, the J gene TRBJ2-7; 9 nucleotides line up with TRBD1. V lost 6 bases and J lost 2; bases outside the gene matches: 8. This CDR3 has 15 amino acids. Germline CDR1 and CDR2: ENHRY and SYGVKD. The CDR3 nucleotides read TGTGCCATCAGGAACCCGGGACAGGGTACCTACGAGCAGTACTTC. The encoded protein is CAIRNPGQGTYEQYF.